These T cell receptor beta chains were read from a single sample in a study of blood T cell repertoires in COVID-19. The method was immunoSEQ multiplex PCR; TCRdb's version includes in-frame clones alone and lacks a portion of them. The sample carries about 200,000 clones, roughly 86% recorded once. Sequenced: peripheral blood. The receptors originated from a man aged 55 to 70 with acute or convalescent COVID-19. The CDR3 runs from the conserved cysteine through the conserved F or W. D genes are given only for firm matches. The size entry is marked missing in some rows and otherwise reads once, few, many or a size class.

v_gene: TRBV19
abundance: .
j_gene: TRBJ2-7
d_gene: TRBD1
CDR3nt: TGTGCCAGTAGTGCAACCGGGACAGCCTACGAGCAGTACTTC
CDR3aa: CASSATGTAYEQYF

v_gene: TRBV7-9
abundance: .
j_gene: TRBJ2-2
d_gene: TRBD1
CDR3nt: TGTGCCAGCAGCTCCAACAGGGGAACCGGGGAGCTGTTTTTT
CDR3aa: CASSSNRGTGELFF

v_gene: TRBV7-9
abundance: .
j_gene: TRBJ1-1
d_gene: TRBD1
CDR3nt: TGTGCCAGCAGCCTAACCGCACAGGGGGCGAACACTGAAGCTTTCTTT
CDR3aa: CASSLTAQGANTEAFF

v_gene: TRBV7-9
abundance: .
j_gene: TRBJ2-3
d_gene: TRBD1
CDR3nt: TGTGCCAGCAGCTCCATAGGACAGGGGACAGATACGCAGTATTTT
CDR3aa: CASSSIGQGTDTQYF

v_gene: TRBV6-4
abundance: many
j_gene: TRBJ2-3
d_gene: TRBD2
CDR3nt: TGTGCCAGCAGTGACTCGGTAGCGGGCTCCACAGATACGCAGTATTTT
CDR3aa: CASSDSVAGSTDTQYF

v_gene: TRBV25-1
abundance: .
j_gene: TRBJ1-2
d_gene: TRBD1
CDR3nt: TGTGCCAGCAAAAACTGGGACAGCAACTATGGCTACACCTTC
CDR3aa: CASKNWDSNYGYTF

v_gene: TRBV2
abundance: .
j_gene: TRBJ1-4
d_gene: .
CDR3nt: TGTGCCAGCAGTGTGGAGACAGCGAATGAAAAACTGTTTTTT
CDR3aa: CASSVETANEKLFF

v_gene: TRBV28
abundance: .
j_gene: TRBJ2-2
d_gene: .
CDR3nt: TGTGCCACCTCCACCGGGGAGCTGTTTTTT
CDR3aa: CATSTGELFF

v_gene: TRBV2
abundance: .
j_gene: TRBJ1-1
d_gene: TRBD1
CDR3nt: TGTGCCAGCAGTGAAATTGGGGGTGAGGGGGCGACCACTGAAGCTTTCTTT
CDR3aa: CASSEIGGEGATTEAFF

v_gene: TRBV4-3
abundance: .
j_gene: TRBJ1-3
d_gene: TRBD1
CDR3nt: TGCGCCAGCAGCCTGGGACAGGGGACTGGAAACACCATATATTTT
CDR3aa: CASSLGQGTGNTIYF

v_gene: TRBV27
abundance: .
j_gene: TRBJ1-1
d_gene: TRBD1
CDR3nt: TGTGCCAGCAGTCTGGGACAGGGCCGAGGGGCTTTCTTT
CDR3aa: CASSLGQGRGAFF

v_gene: TRBV20-1
abundance: .
j_gene: TRBJ2-3
d_gene: TRBD2
CDR3nt: TGCAGTGCTAGTGAGCGGCGAGCGGGGGGGAGCACAGATACGCAGTATTTT
CDR3aa: CSASERRAGGSTDTQYF

v_gene: TRBV25-1
abundance: .
j_gene: TRBJ2-2
d_gene: TRBD1
CDR3nt: TGTGCCAGCAGTGCCCGGACAGGGGAGGTGACCGGGGAGCTGTTTTTT
CDR3aa: CASSARTGEVTGELFF

v_gene: TRBV13
abundance: once
j_gene: TRBJ2-2
d_gene: .
CDR3nt: TGTGCCAGCGAACGTAAACAGGGATTTGCGAACACCGGGGAGCTGTTTTTT
CDR3aa: CASERKQGFANTGELFF